This passage covers 17 T cell receptor beta chains from one sample sequenced in a study of T cell repertoires in cytomegalovirus infection. MiXCR, applied by TCRdb to the reads, yields one record per CDR3 protein. This sample yields 480,000 or so distinct CDR3 sequences, of which roughly 12% are seen a single time; 10% belongs to the top ten. The sample was PBMCs. The receptors were gathered from a human donor in good health (CMV status not recorded). Some clones in this sample may be carry-over from other donors' samples.

The rearrangement uses TRBV7-9 and TRBJ2-1; unclear D gene. Trimming pared 1 base from V and 8 bases from J, leaving 9 bases between. The CDR3 has 13 amino acids. Germline CDR1 reads SEHNR; CDR2 reads FQNEAQ (reference sequence). The DNA for the CDR3 is TGTGCCAGCAGCTTAGACCCTTTCTATGAGCAGTTCTTC. Protein: CASSLDPFYEQFF.

This clonotype has at least ten counts. The chain is built from TRBV19 and TRBJ2-2, with 10 bases that match TRBD1. The CDR3 totals 13 residues. In germline, CDR1 is LNHDA, CDR2 SQIVND (reference sequence). Unmatched junction bases numbered 0, after V lost 5 bases and J lost 6 bases. The CDR3: CASSGTGAGELFF. DNA of the CDR3: TGTGCCAGTAGTGGGACAGGGGCCGGGGAGCTGTTTTTT. Full variable domain (outside the CDR3, taken from reference TRBV19 and TRBJ2-2): DGGITQSPKYLFRKEGQNVTLSCEQNLNHDAMYWYRQDPGQGLRLIYYSQIVNDFQKGDIAEGYSVSREKKESFPLTVTSAQKNPTAFYLCASSGTGAGELFFGEGSRLTVL.

The chain uses TRBV6-5 and TRBJ2-7; TRBD1 is a possible D gene (6 bases). This CDR3 contains 15 residues. CDR1 is MNHEY and CDR2 is SVGAGI in the germline V gene. Trimming stripped 6 bases from V and 1 base from J, with 16 bases between. CDR3 residues: CASSQSTQGSYEQYF. Here the CDR3 DNA reads TGTGCCAGCAGCCAGTCGACACAGGGATCCTACGAGCAGTACTTC.

This clonotype was observed a few times. It may be a read error: a sequence one base away is much more abundant. This chain joins TRBV3-1 and TRBJ2-3, with 13 bases matching TRBD2. From germline, CDR1 is LGHDT and CDR2 YNNKEL (reference sequence). The CDR3 extends over 14 amino acids. V lost 4 bases, J lost 8 bases, and 3 bases stayed unmatched. This CDR3 reads CASSPRTSGSTQYF. In nucleotides, the CDR3 is TGTGCCAGCAGCCCCAGGACTAGCGGGAGTACGCAGTATTTT.

This clonotype has a count of ten or more. The chain joins TRBV6-5 to TRBJ2-3; D might be TRBD2 (6 bases). Germline loops: CDR1 MNHEY, CDR2 SVGAGI. Trimming pared 2 bases from V and 6 bases from J, leaving 9 bases between. The CDR3 extends over 13 amino acids. CDR3 sequence reads: CASSYQAGDTQYF. CDR3 coding DNA: TGTGCCAGCAGTTACCAAGCGGGTGATACGCAGTATTTT.

The chain employs TRBV27 and TRBJ2-2, with 9 positions matching TRBD2. Germline V lookup: CDR1 MNHEY, CDR2 SMNVEV (reference sequence). The CDR3 sequence is 16 residues long. V was pared by 7 bases and J by 8 bases, with 14 bases of the junction left unmatched. The CDR3 loop is CASTPGRASGVGELFF. CDR3 sequence (DNA): TGTGCCAGCACCCCTGGTCGGGCTAGCGGGGTGGGGGAGCTGTTTTTT.

The table lists this clonotype with many counts. The chain employs TRBV7-9 and TRBJ2-3, with D perhaps being TRBD1 or TRBD2 (6 bases each). The CDR3 extends over 17 amino acids. From germline, CDR1 is SEHNR and CDR2 FQNEAQ (reference sequence). With 4 bases removed from V and 5 bases from J, the gap between germline ends came to 22 bases. As DNA, the CDR3 is TGTGCCAGCAGCTCTACTACCGGGGGCGGGACTGGAGATACGCAGTATTTT. Amino acids: CASSSTTGGGTGDTQYF.

A word on this clonotype: This clone may be a read error of a much larger clone one base away. V and J are TRBV5-6 and TRBJ1-2, with no clear D. Germline CDR1 is SGHDT and CDR2 is YYEEEE. The CDR3 covers 14 residues. The CDR3 nucleotides read TGTGCCGGCAGCTTGAAAGTTGGTAGCTATGGCTACACCTTC. Amino acids: CAGSLKVGSYGYTF.

In this sample, this clonotype turned up many times. V is TRBV6-6 and J is TRBJ1-2; D unclear. CDR3 length: 12 amino acids. Trimming removed 6 bases from V and 6 bases from J, with 11 bases in between. Germline V CDR1 and CDR2: MNHNY, SVGAGI (reference sequence). CDR3 in amino acids: CASRRTDDGYTF. In DNA, the CDR3 is TGTGCCAGCAGGAGGACCGACGATGGCTACACCTTC.

For this clonotype: This may be a read error, as it is one base from a much larger clone. The CDR3 carries no conserved terminal phenylalanine or tryptophan, so it likely arises from a read error. V and J are TRBV7-9 and TRBJ2-5; D is unclear. Germline CDR1 reads SEHNR; CDR2 reads FQNEAQ (reference sequence). Trimming pared 6 bases from V and 4 bases from J, leaving 21 bases between. CDR3 size: 16 residues. CDR3 DNA sequence: TGTGCCAGCAGTCCTCTCGAAGGCACCTGGGGAGAGACCCAGTACTCC. It is translated as CASSPLEGTWGETQYS.

For this clonotype: One base away lies a much larger clone, so this may be a sequencing read error. Lacking the conserved final phenylalanine or tryptophan, this CDR3 likely reflects a read error. V is TRBV28 and J is TRBJ2-7; 7 nucleotides line up with TRBD2. V gave up 5 bases and J gave up 5 bases; unmatched junction bases: 12. CDR1 and CDR2 (germline): MDHEN, SYDVKM. The CDR3 length is 15 residues. This CDR3 is CASSILAGAVNEQYL. The CDR3 bases are TGTGCCAGCAGTATTCTTGCGGGAGCTGTAAACGAGCAGTACCTC.

This clonotype was seen many times. The genes are TRBV5-1 and TRBJ2-1; D remains ambiguous. With 2 bases removed from V and 3 bases from J, the gap between germline ends came to 12 bases. The V gene's germline CDR1 is SGHRS and CDR2 YFSETQ. CDR3 length: 15 amino acids. The CDR3: CASSLGSNLYNEQFF. CDR3 bases: TGCGCCAGCAGCTTAGGGTCTAACCTCTACAATGAGCAGTTCTTC.

This clonotype was observed at least ten times. The chain recombines TRBV28 with TRBJ1-1; weak D call: TRBD1 (5 bases). This CDR3 has 12 amino acids. The ends were cut back, 1 base at V and 8 bases at J, with 8 bases in the middle. CDR1 is MDHEN, CDR2 SYDVKM, per germline. In nucleotides, the CDR3 is TGTGCCAGCAGTTTATACCGGACAGAAGCTTTCTTT. This codes for CASSLYRTEAFF.

In this sample, this clonotype turned up a few times. The V call is TRBV11-2, the J call TRBJ2-7; 13 bases match TRBD2. Per the germline V gene, CDR1 is SGHAT and CDR2 is FQNNGV. The CDR3 consists of 17 residues. The junction had 13 bases not matched to a gene; V was cut back by 4 bases and J by 7 bases. In nucleotides, the CDR3 is TGTGCCAGCAGCTCCGGACTAGCGGGGGCGGTAATCGAAGAGCAGTACTTC. It translates to CASSSGLAGAVIEEQYF.

CDR3 protein: CASSQGDRTEGPYGYTF. In DNA, the CDR3 is TGTGCCAGCAGCCAAGGCGACCGGACAGAAGGACCATATGGCTACACCTTC. The chain has TRBV3-1 and TRBJ1-2, with a weak D call TRBD1 (6 bases). The CDR3 sequence is 17 residues long. Per the germline V gene, CDR1 is LGHDT and CDR2 is YNNKEL (reference sequence). The V gene lost 1 base and the J gene lost 5 bases, with 20 bases spanning the gap.

This clonotype has just a few counts. The genes are TRBV5-1 and TRBJ1-1, with a tentative D call TRBD1 (5 bases). Per germline, CDR1 SGHRS and CDR2 YFSETQ. The CDR3 is 14 residues long. V lost 4 bases and J 5 bases, leaving 15 bases between the germline ends. The CDR3 loop is CASSLEGVDTEAFF. The DNA of the CDR3 is TGCGCCAGCAGCCTGGAAGGGGTCGATACTGAAGCTTTCTTT.

In its sample, this clonotype was seen many times. The gene calls are TRBV20-1 and TRBJ2-3; the match to TRBD2 covers 7 bases. In germline, CDR1 is DFQATT, CDR2 SNEGSKA (reference sequence). Germline trimming cut 3 bases from V and 2 bases from J; bases unmatched to any gene: 11. This CDR3 is built from 16 residues. CDR3 sequence (DNA): TGCAGTGCTAGGGGTTGGGGGGGGTGGACCACAGATACGCAGTATTTT. Its protein product is CSARGWGGWTTDTQYF.